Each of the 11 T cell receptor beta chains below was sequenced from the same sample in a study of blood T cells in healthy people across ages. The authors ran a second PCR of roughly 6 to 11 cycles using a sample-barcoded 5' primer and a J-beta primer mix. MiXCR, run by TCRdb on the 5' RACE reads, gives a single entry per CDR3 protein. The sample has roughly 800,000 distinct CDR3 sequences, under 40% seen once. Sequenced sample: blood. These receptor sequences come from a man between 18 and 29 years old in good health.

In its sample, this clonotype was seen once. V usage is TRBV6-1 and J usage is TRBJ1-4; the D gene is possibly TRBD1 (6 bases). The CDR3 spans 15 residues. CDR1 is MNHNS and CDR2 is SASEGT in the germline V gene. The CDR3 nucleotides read TGTGCTACCGGGACATTCGCGACAACTAATGAAAAACTGTTTTTT. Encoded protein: CATGTFATTNEKLFF.

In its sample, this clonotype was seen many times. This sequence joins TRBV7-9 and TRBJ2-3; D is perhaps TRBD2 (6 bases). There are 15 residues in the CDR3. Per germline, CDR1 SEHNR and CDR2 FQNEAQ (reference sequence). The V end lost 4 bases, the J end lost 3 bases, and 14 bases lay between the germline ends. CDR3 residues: CASSSPWRATDTQYF. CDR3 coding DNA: TGTGCCAGCAGCTCACCATGGAGGGCGACAGATACGCAGTATTTT.

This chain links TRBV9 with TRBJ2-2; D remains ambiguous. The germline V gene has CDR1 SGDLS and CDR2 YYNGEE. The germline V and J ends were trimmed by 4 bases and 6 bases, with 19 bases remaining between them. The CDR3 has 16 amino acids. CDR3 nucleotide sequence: TGTGCCAGCAGCCCATCAGCCTATCTAGATCCCGGGGAGCTGTTTTTT. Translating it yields CASSPSAYLDPGELFF.

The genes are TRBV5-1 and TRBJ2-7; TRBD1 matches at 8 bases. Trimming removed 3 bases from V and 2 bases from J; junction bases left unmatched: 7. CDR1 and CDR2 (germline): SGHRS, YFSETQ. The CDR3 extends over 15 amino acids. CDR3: CASSYRGDVPYEQYF. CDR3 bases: TGCGCCAGCAGCTACAGGGGGGACGTTCCCTACGAGCAGTACTTC.

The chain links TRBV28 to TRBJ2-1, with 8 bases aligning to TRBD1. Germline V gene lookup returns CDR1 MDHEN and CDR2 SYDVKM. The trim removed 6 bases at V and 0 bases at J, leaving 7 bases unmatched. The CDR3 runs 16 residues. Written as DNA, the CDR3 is TGTGCCAGCAGGCTATACAGGGGGAGCTCCTACAATGAGCAGTTCTTC. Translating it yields CASRLYRGSSYNEQFF.

The DNA for the CDR3 is TGTGCCAGCAGCTTACCGGCGGACGGAAACACCATATATTTT. This codes for CASSLPADGNTIYF. The chain is built from TRBV13 and TRBJ1-3; D is uncertain. The V gene's germline CDR1 is PRHDT and CDR2 FYEKMQ (reference sequence). The CDR3 contains 14 residues. With 2 bases removed from V and 4 bases from J, the gap between germline ends came to 9 bases.

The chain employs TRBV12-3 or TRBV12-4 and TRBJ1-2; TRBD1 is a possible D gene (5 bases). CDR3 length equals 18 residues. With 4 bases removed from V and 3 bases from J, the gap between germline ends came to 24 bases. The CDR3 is CASSSLGWILTGHYGYTF. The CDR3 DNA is TGTGCCAGCAGTTCTCTGGGATGGATATTGACGGGACACTATGGCTACACCTTC.

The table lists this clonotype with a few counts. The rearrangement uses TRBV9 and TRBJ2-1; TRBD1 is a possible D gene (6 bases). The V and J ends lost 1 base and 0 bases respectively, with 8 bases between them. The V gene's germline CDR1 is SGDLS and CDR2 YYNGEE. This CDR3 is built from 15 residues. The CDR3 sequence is CASSVRGGSYNEQFF. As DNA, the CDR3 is TGTGCCAGCAGCGTAAGAGGGGGCTCCTACAATGAGCAGTTCTTC.

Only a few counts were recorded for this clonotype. CDR3 in amino acids: CASSSGRQETQYF. CDR3 DNA sequence: TGTGCCAGCAGTTCAGGGCGCCAAGAGACCCAGTACTTC. The V and J genes are TRBV4-2 and TRBJ2-5; weak D call: TRBD1 (5 bases). V shed 6 bases and J shed 1 base, with 9 bases lying between them. Germline lookup yields CDR1 LGHNA and CDR2 YNFKEQ. This CDR3 comprises 13 residues.

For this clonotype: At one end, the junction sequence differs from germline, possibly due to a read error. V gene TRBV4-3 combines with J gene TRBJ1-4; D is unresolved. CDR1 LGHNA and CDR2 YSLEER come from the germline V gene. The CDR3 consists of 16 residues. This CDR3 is CASNQDSRPLNEKLFF. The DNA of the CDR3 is TGCGCCAGCAACCAAGATTCCCGGCCCCTTAATGAAAAACTGTTTTTT.

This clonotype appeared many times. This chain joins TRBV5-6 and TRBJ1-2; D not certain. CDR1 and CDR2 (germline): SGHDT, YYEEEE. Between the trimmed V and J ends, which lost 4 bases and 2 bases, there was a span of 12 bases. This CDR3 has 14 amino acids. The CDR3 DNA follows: TGTGCCAGCAGCGTCGGACGGAGAAACTATGGCTACACCTTC. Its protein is CASSVGRRNYGYTF.